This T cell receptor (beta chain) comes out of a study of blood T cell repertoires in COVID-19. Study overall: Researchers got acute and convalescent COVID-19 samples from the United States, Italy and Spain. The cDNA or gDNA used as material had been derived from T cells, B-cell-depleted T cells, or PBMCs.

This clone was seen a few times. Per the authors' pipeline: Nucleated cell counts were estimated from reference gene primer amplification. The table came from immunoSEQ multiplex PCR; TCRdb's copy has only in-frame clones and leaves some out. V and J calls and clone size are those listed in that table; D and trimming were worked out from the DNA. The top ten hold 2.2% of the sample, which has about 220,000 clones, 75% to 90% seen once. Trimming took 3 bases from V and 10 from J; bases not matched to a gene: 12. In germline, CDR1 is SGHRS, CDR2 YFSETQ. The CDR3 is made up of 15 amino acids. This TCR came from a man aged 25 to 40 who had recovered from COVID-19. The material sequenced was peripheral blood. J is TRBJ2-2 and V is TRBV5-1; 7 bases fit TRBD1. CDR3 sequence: CASSSTGIGSQELFF. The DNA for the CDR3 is TGCGCCAGCAGCTCGACAGGGATAGGGTCCCAGGAGCTGTTTTTT.